These 24 T cell receptor beta chains originate from one sample sequenced in a study of T cells expressing NK-cell markers. TCRdb reanalyzed the 5' RACE reads, giving one entry per CDR3 protein sequence and no DNA. The data include 400,000 or so distinct CDR3 sequences; the top ten clones carry 9.5% to 12%. Sequencing input: blood T cells: a sorted CD56 or NKG2C T cell subset, CD4+ or CD8+ T cells, or bulk PBMC T cells (not recorded which). The receptor set was obtained from a woman between 45 and 60 years old in good health.

V gene TRBV11-2 combines with J gene TRBJ2-1; TCRdb's assignment of TRBD2 cannot be checked, as there is no DNA. The CDR3 runs to 15 residues. Germline V CDR1 and CDR2: SGHAT, FQNNGV. This CDR3 reads CATGSSGSVGNEQFF.

The chain is built from TRBV10-3 and TRBJ2-7. Germline assignment: CDR1 ENHRY and CDR2 SYGVKD. CDR3 length equals 12 residues. This CDR3 reads CAISNPSYEQYF.

The genes are TRBV5-6 and TRBJ1-5; TCRdb selects TRBD1, and the lack of DNA leaves this call unchecked. CDR3 length equals 14 residues. In germline, CDR1 is SGHDT, CDR2 YYEEEE. The CDR3 here is CASSGTGHNQPQHF.

The rearrangement uses TRBV19 and TRBJ1-5. This CDR3 is 12 amino acids long. Germline V gene lookup returns CDR1 LNHDA and CDR2 SQIVND (reference sequence). CDR3 sequence reads: CASRIGFQPQHF.

The chain joins TRBV7-9 to TRBJ2-1; TCRdb selects TRBD2, and the lack of DNA leaves this call unchecked. Looked up from germline, CDR1 is SEHNR and CDR2 is FQNEAQ (reference sequence). The CDR3 consists of 16 residues. CDR3 region: CASSPRGTSGPNEQFF.

J is TRBJ2-3 and V is TRBV20-1; TCRdb's D gene call, TRBD2, goes unchecked for lack of DNA. Germline-derived CDR1 and CDR2 are DFQATT and SNEGSKA (reference sequence). The CDR3 is 15 amino acids. CDR3 sequence: CSARGTSGRAYTQYF.

The rearrangement joins TRBV4-1 to TRBJ2-1; TCRdb's D call, TRBD2, is unchecked because there is no DNA. The CDR3 runs 21 residues. Germline lookup yields CDR1 MGHRA and CDR2 YSYEKL. CDR3 protein: CASSQEGGRTSGRVSYNEQFF.

V gene TRBV29-1 combines with J gene TRBJ2-7; the D call from TCRdb, TRBD1, cannot be confirmed without DNA. The length of the CDR3 is 12 residues. Germline lookup yields CDR1 SQVTM and CDR2 ANQGSEA. This chain's CDR3 is CSAAGGTYEQYF.

The chain recombines TRBV12-3 or TRBV12-4 with TRBJ1-6; there is no DNA to check the TCRdb D call of TRBD1. The CDR3 length is 12 residues. This CDR3 reads CASTGGSSPLHF.

V usage is TRBV12-3 or TRBV12-4 and J usage is TRBJ2-7; the D call of TRBD1 rests on TCRdb alone, since no DNA is present to check it. This CDR3 is built from 12 residues. This CDR3 reads CASTRGGDEQYF.

The chain joins TRBV24-1 to TRBJ1-2. Germline loops: CDR1 KGHDR, CDR2 SFDVKD. CDR3 length: 15 residues. The CDR3 spells CATSDPGTSNYGYTF.

V is TRBV19 and J is TRBJ1-1. The CDR3 sequence is 14 residues long. Per the germline V gene, CDR1 is LNHDA and CDR2 is SQIVND (reference sequence). The CDR3 is CASSISQSNTEAFF.

V and J are TRBV20-1 and TRBJ2-4; with no DNA, the TCRdb D assignment of TRBD1 cannot be verified. The germline V gene has CDR1 DFQATT and CDR2 SNEGSKA (reference sequence). This CDR3 is built from 13 residues. CDR3 protein: CSAGYGQGNIQYF.

The chain uses TRBV14 and TRBJ2-7; with no DNA, the TCRdb D assignment of TRBD2 cannot be verified. The CDR3 spans 14 residues. From germline, CDR1 is SGHDN and CDR2 FVKESK. The CDR3 is CASSRLAGDFEQYF.

This chain uses TRBV20-1 with TRBJ1-3. Germline-derived CDR1 and CDR2 are DFQATT and SNEGSKA (reference sequence). CDR3 size: 16 residues. Here the CDR3 reads CSAIISISPSGNTIFF.

The rearrangement uses TRBV5-7 and TRBJ2-1; TCRdb reports TRBD1, a call that lacks DNA to check it against. TRBV5-7 is annotated as an ORF whose role is uncertain. The CDR3 has 12 residues. Here the CDR3 reads CASSWDRDEQFF.

This chain uses TRBV5-1 with TRBJ1-6. CDR1 SGHRS and CDR2 YFSETQ come from the germline V gene. This CDR3 is 14 amino acids long. CDR3 in amino acids: CASSWWTSSSPLHF.

The gene calls are TRBV2 and TRBJ1-5; TCRdb lists TRBD1, though no DNA is available to test this call. This CDR3 spans 14 amino acids. Germline V CDR1 and CDR2: SNHLY, FYNNEI. The CDR3 sequence is CASKTDRGGQPQHF.

The J gene is TRBJ2-3, the V gene TRBV5-1; the TCRdb call, TRBD2, lacks DNA for checking. Germline V gene lookup returns CDR1 SGHRS and CDR2 YFSETQ. The CDR3 extends over 17 amino acids. The CDR3: CASSSGRTSGRADTQYF.

This chain connects TRBV12-3 or TRBV12-4 to TRBJ1-5; TCRdb calls TRBD1, which cannot be checked without DNA. The CDR3 loop spans 16 amino acids. CDR3 sequence reads: CASRLQTGGANQPQHF.

The chain's CDR3 is CASSFLSSTRTDTQYF. The chain couples TRBV27 to TRBJ2-3. The CDR3 sequence is 16 residues long. From germline, CDR1 is MNHEY and CDR2 SMNVEV (reference sequence).

The J gene is TRBJ1-6, the V gene TRBV27; TCRdb outputs TRBD1, but without DNA this stays unchecked. Germline loops: CDR1 MNHEY, CDR2 SMNVEV (reference sequence). The length of the CDR3 is 14 residues. The CDR3 here is CASSLRQGGSPLHF.

The V call is TRBV3-1, the J call TRBJ2-1; without DNA, the TCRdb call of TRBD2 cannot be checked. The CDR3 length is 19 residues. Germline loops: CDR1 LGHDT, CDR2 YNNKEL (reference sequence). The CDR3 sequence: CASSQDWRGGPAPYNEQFF.

The genes are TRBV2 and TRBJ2-3; there is no DNA to check the TCRdb D call of TRBD2. The CDR3 extends over 16 amino acids. Germline loops: CDR1 SNHLY, CDR2 FYNNEI. The CDR3 reads CASRPGLAGNTDTQYF.